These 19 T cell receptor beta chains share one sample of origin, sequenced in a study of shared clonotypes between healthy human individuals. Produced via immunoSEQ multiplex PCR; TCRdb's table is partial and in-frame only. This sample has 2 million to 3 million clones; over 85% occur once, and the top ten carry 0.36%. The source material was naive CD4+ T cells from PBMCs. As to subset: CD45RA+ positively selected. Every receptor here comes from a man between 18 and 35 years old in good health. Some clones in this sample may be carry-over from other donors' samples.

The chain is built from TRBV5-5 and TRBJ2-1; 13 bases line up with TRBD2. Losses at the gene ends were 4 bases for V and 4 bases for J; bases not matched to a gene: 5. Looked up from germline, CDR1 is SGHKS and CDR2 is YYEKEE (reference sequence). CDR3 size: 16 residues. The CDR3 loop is CASSPQGLAGYNEQFF. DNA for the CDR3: TGTGCCAGCAGCCCTCAGGGACTAGCGGGGTACAATGAGCAGTTCTTC.

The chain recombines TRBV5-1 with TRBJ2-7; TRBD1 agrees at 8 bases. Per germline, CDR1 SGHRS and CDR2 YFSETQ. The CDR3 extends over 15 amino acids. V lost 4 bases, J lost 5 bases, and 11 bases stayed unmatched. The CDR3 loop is CASSPPGRGQNEQYF. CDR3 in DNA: TGCGCCAGCAGCCCCCCGGGCAGGGGGCAGAACGAGCAGTACTTC.

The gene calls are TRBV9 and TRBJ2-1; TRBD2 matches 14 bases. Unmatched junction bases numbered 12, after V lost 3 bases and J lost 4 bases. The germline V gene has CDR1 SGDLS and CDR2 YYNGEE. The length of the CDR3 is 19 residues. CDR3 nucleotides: TGTGCCAGCAGCGGAGGCCCGACTAGCGGGAGGGGAGGTTACAATGAGCAGTTCTTC. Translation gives CASSGGPTSGRGGYNEQFF.

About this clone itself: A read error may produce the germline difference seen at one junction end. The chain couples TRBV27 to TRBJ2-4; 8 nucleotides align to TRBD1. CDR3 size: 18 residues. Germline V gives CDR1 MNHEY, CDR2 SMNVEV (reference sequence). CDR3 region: CASSLSPRQGKGLSPRFF. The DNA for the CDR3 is TGTGCCAGCAGTTTATCCCCTAGACAGGGGAAGGGTCTCAGCCCTCGTTTCTTC.

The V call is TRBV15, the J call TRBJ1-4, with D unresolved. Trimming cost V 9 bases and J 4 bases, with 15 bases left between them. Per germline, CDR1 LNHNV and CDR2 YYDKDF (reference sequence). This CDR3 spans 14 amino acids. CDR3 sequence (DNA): TGTGCCACGATATCTCCTTTCCGTAATGAAAAACTGTTTTTT. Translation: CATISPFRNEKLFF. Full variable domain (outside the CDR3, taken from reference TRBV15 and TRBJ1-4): DAMVIQNPRYQVTQFGKPVTLSCSQTLNHNVMYWYQQKSSQAPKLLFHYYDKDFNNEADTPDNFQSRRPNTSFCFLDIRSPGLGDTAMYLCATISPFRNEKLFFGSGTQLSVL.

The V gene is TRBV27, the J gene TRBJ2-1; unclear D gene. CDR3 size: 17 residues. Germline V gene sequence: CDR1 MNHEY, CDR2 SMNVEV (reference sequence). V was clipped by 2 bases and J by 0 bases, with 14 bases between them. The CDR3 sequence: CASSLLGIFLSYNEQFF. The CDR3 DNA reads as TGTGCCAGCAGTTTACTTGGGATTTTTCTCTCCTACAATGAGCAGTTCTTC.

Here the CDR3 reads CASTLSGGTGEQYF. The CDR3 DNA reads TGTGCCAGCACCCTCTCCGGGGGCACCGGCGAGCAGTACTTC. V usage is TRBV27 and J usage is TRBJ2-7; the D call may be TRBD1 or TRBD2 (6 bases each). CDR1 is MNHEY and CDR2 is SMNVEV in the germline V gene (reference sequence). This CDR3 spans 14 amino acids. V was pared by 7 bases and J by 6 bases, with 19 bases between.

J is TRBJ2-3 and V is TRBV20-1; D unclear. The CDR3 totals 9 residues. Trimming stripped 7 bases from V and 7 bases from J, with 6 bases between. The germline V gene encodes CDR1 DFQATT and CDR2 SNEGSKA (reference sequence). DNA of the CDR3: TGCAGTGTGGGTAATACGCAGTATTTT. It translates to CSVGNTQYF.

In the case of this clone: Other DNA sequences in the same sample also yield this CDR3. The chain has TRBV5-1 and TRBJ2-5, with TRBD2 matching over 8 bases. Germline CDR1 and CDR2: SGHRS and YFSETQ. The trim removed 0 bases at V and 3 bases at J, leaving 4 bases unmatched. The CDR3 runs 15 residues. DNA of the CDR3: TGCGCCAGCAGCTTGGCCGGGACTAGTGAAGAGACCCAGTACTTC. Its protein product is CASSLAGTSEETQYF. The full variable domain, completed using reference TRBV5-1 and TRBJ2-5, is KAGVTQTPRYLIKTRGQQVTLSCSPISGHRSVSWYQQTPGQGLQFLFEYFSETQRNKGNFPGRFSGRQFSNSRSEMNVSTLELGDSALYLCASSLAGTSEETQYFGPGTRLLVL.

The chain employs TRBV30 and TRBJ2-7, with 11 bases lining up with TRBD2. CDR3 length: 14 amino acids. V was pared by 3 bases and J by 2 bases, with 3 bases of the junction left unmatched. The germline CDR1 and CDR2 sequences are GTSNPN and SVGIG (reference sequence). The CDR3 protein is CAWRPTSGAYEQYF. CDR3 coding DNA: TGTGCCTGGAGACCGACTAGCGGGGCCTACGAGCAGTACTTC.

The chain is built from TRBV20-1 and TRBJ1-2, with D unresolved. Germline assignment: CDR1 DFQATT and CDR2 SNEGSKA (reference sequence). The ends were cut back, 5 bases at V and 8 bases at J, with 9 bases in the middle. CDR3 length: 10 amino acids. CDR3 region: CSAWARGYTF. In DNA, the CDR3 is TGCAGTGCTTGGGCTCGGGGCTACACCTTC.

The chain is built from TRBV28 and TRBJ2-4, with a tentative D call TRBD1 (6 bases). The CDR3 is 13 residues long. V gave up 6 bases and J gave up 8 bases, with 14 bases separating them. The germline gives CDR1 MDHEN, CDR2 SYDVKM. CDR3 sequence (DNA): TGTGCCAGCAGACCGACAGGCGCCTACATTCAGTACTTC. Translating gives CASRPTGAYIQYF.

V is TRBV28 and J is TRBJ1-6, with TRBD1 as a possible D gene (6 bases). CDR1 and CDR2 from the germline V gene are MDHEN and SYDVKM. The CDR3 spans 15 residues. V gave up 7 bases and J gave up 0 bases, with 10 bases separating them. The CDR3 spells CASKQGNSYNSPLHF. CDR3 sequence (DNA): TGTGCCAGCAAGCAGGGGAACTCCTATAATTCACCCCTCCACTTT.

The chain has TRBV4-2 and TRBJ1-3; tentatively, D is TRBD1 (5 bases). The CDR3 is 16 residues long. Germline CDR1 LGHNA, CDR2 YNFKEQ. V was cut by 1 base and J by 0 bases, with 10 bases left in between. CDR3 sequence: CASSQGRGSSGNTIYF. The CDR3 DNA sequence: TGTGCCAGCAGCCAAGGGCGGGGGAGCTCTGGAAACACCATATATTTT.

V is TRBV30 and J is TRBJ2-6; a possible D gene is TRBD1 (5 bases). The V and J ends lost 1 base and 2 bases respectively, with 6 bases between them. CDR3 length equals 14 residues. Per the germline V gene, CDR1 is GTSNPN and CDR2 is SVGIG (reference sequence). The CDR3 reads CAWSGGPGANVLTF. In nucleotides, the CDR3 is TGTGCCTGGAGTGGGGGCCCTGGGGCCAACGTCCTGACTTTC.

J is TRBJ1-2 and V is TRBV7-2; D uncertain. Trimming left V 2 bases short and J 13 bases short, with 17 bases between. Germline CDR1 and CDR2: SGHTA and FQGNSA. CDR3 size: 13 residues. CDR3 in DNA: TGTGCCAGCAGCTTACAGTGGGCAGGCCTGGTCACCTTC. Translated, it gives CASSLQWAGLVTF.

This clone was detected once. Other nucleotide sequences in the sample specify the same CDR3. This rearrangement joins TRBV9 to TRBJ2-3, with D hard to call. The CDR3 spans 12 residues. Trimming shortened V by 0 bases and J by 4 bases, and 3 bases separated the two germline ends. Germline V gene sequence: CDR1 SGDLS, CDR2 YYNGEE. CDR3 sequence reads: CASSVAADTQYF. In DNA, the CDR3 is TGTGCCAGCAGCGTAGCTGCAGATACGCAGTATTTT.

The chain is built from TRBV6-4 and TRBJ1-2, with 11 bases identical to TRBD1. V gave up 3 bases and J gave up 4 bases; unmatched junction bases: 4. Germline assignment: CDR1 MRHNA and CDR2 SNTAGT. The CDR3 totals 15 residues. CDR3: CASSEAGTGGYGYTF. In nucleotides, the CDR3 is TGTGCCAGCAGTGAGGCCGGGACAGGGGGCTATGGCTACACCTTC.

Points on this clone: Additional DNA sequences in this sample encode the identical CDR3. The CDR3 here is CASSRDRSSYEQYF. CDR3 DNA: TGTGCCAGCAGCCGGGACCGTAGCTCCTACGAGCAGTACTTC. The chain couples TRBV6-5 to TRBJ2-7; D is possibly TRBD1 or TRBD2 (5 bases each). The CDR3 contains 14 residues. The V gene lost 6 bases and the J gene lost 0 bases, with 12 bases spanning the gap. Germline CDR1 is MNHEY and CDR2 is SVGAGI.